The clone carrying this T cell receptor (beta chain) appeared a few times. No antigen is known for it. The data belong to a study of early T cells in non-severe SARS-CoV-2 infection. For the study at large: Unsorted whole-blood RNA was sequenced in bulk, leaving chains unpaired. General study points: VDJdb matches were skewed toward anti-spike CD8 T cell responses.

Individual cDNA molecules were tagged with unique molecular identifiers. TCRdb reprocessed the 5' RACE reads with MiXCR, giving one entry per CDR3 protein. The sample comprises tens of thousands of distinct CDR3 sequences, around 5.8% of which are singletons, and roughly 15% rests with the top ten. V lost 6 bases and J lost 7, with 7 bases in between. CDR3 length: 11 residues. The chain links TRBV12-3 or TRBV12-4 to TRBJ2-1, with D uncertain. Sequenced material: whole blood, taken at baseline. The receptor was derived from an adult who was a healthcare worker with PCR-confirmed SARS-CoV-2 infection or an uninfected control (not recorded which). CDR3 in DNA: TGTGCCAGCAGGGGAAGGAATGAGCAGTTCTTC. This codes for CASRGRNEQFF.